The clone carrying this T cell receptor (beta chain) was observed a handful of times. Antigen specificity is unknown. V was clipped by 6 bases and J by 6 bases; unmatched bases: 17. The germline V gene encodes CDR1 SGHNT and CDR2 YYREEE (reference sequence). The CDR3 extends over 16 amino acids. This entry comes from a study of cytomegalovirus exposure and HLA in healthy donors. With 60 Vbeta and 13 Jbeta primers, the PCR was carried out. The table came from immunoSEQ multiplex PCR; TCRdb's copy has only in-frame clones and leaves some out. The data hold some 270,000 clones, with 92% observed a single time. Study-level points and caveats: TCR sequences were mostly rare, though some public TCRs occurred in many donors. In a later analysis, the majority of CMV-associated beta chains seemingly showed HLA restriction.

The receptor's source is a girl aged 2 to 10 in good health and CMV-seronegative. The chain is built from TRBV5-4 and TRBJ1-1; 7 nucleotides match TRBD1. Sequenced input: PBMCs. The CDR3 DNA is TGTGCCAGCACCCCTTGGTCGTTAGGGGGCTTCGCTGAAGCTTTCTTT. Translated: CASTPWSLGGFAEAFF.